This T cell receptor (beta chain) stems from a study of post-analysis software for immune sequencing data. About the research overall: Progressive-relapsing, secondary progressive and relapsing-remitting multiple sclerosis were among the disease courses included.

Germline V gene lookup returns CDR1 SQVTM and CDR2 ANQGSEA. The CDR3 has 12 residues. V gave up 4 bases and J gave up 7 bases, with 13 bases separating them. A note on this clonotype: Its specificity is unknown.

Study-wide results and limits: Significantly lower normalized Chao1 diversity was found in patients with multiple sclerosis relative to controls. Roughly five TRBV segments appeared more often in patients than in controls, and TRBV5-6, TRBV5-1 and TRBV20-1 were among these. Same-batch samples co-clustered strongly by F measure.

TCR beta libraries were prepared from cDNA with unique molecular identifiers. T cells numbering roughly 0.85 to 11 million gave rise to about 490,000 cDNA molecules. TCRdb reanalysed the PCR reads using MiXCR and keeps one entry per CDR3 protein. The sample holds hundreds of thousands of distinct CDR3 sequences, about 57% seen once. The receptor's source is a girl aged 5 to 17 with multiple sclerosis. V gene TRBV29-1 combines with J gene TRBJ2-5; tentatively, D is TRBD1 (6 bases). Sequencing used blood. The CDR3 DNA reads as TGCAGCGTTGGTCCCGACAGGACGACCCAGTACTTC. Translated, it gives CSVGPDRTTQYF.